The 4 T cell receptor beta chains in this list originate from one sample, sequenced in a study of blood T cell repertoires in COVID-19. Method: immunoSEQ multiplex PCR; TCRdb's copy keeps in-frame clones and lacks some. Seen here are about 55,000 clones, roughly 85% observed once, and the top ten hold about an eighth. Sequenced: peripheral blood. The receptors were gathered from a human donor in a cohort sampled during active COVID-19.

The chain carries TRBV5-4 and TRBJ1-3, with 11 bases aligning to TRBD1. V gave up 5 bases and J gave up 3 bases; unmatched junction bases: 7. The germline V gene has CDR1 SGHNT and CDR2 YYREEE (reference sequence). This CDR3 comprises 16 residues. In DNA form, the CDR3 reads TGTGCCAGCAGTTCCGGGACAGGGGGTTTTGGAAACACCATATATTTT. It codes for CASSSGTGGFGNTIYF.

V is TRBV5-1 and J is TRBJ2-7; TRBD1 matches 9 bases. Germline CDR1 reads SGHRS; CDR2 reads YFSETQ. The CDR3 sequence is 14 residues long. The V segment lost 3 bases and the J segment 5 bases; nucleotides outside the gene matches: 6. The CDR3 sequence: CASSSEQGADEQYF. Written as DNA, the CDR3 is TGCGCCAGCAGCTCCGAACAGGGGGCAGACGAGCAGTACTTC.

V and J are TRBV6-5 and TRBJ1-6; D may be TRBD1 (6 bases). Germline V lookup: CDR1 MNHEY, CDR2 SVGAGI. CDR3 length: 16 amino acids. The V end lost 3 bases, the J end lost 8 bases, and 17 bases lay between the germline ends. In DNA, the CDR3 is TGTGCCAGCAGTTATTGGTCAGGACAGAGATATTCACCCCTCCACTTT. This encodes CASSYWSGQRYSPLHF.

The chain employs TRBV6-5 and TRBJ2-2; D possibly corresponds to TRBD2 (5 bases). Trimming stripped 2 bases from V and 5 bases from J, with 6 bases between. The CDR3 runs to 13 residues. Germline CDR1 reads MNHEY; CDR2 reads SVGAGI. CDR3 sequence (DNA): TGTGCCAGCAGTTACGAGGGAACCGGGGAGCTGTTTTTT. Translating gives CASSYEGTGELFF.